This TCR beta chain was recorded in a study of shared clonotypes between healthy human individuals. Looking at the study overall: CD4 naive cells filled three plates per donor, CD4 memory three, CD8 naive two and CD8 memory one.

CDR1 and CDR2 from the germline V gene are SGDLS and YYNGEE. The CDR3 is made up of 17 amino acids. V dropped 0 bases and J dropped 0 bases, with 13 bases sitting between them. Only in-frame clones appear in the TCRdb table, and some are missing; sequencing was by immunoSEQ multiplex PCR. This table holds roughly 2.5 million clones, roughly 92% found once. Naive CD4+ cells were CD45RA-selected; the remaining cells were memory. The sequenced material came from naive CD4+ T cells sorted from blood. The subset: CD45RA+ positively selected. The clonotype was recovered from a man aged 18 to 30 in good health. J is TRBJ1-3 and V is TRBV9; TRBD1 might be the D (5 bases). The CDR3: CASSVGDVPGSGNTIYF. As DNA, the CDR3 is TGTGCCAGCAGCGTAGGGGACGTCCCCGGCTCTGGAAACACCATATATTTT.